This passage covers 26 T cell receptor beta chains from one sample sequenced in a study of tumor-infiltrating lymphocytes in primary liver carcinoma. Co-extraction of both nucleic acids (RNA and DNA) used about 18-31 mg of unsorted bulk tissue. TCR beta cDNA was prepared out of approximately 500 ng total RNA by means of a constant-region primer. Employing slightly modified ARM-PCR, three nested multiplex PCR rounds were run, and these gave rise to the TCR beta libraries. Use of TRBV1-TRBV30 forward primers with a C-beta reverse primer characterized the first two PCR rounds, which lasted about 9 cycles each. Each CDR3 protein gets one entry after TCRdb re-called the multiplex PCR reads with MiXCR. The sample consists of tens of thousands of distinct CDR3 sequences, approximately 70% of them appearing once. Sequences were obtained from tumor-adjacent normal liver tissue. Every receptor here comes from a man aged 40-55 years with primary liver carcinoma and hepatitis B virus infection.

This sequence joins TRBV29-1 and TRBJ2-7, with D perhaps TRBD1 or TRBD2 (5 bases each). Trimming removed 6 bases from V and 5 bases from J, with 14 bases in between. The CDR3 is 12 amino acids. The germline V gene has CDR1 SQVTM and CDR2 ANQGSEA. CDR3 loop: CSVLRGAHEQYF. The CDR3 DNA follows: TGCAGCGTGCTGAGAGGGGCCCACGAGCAGTACTTC.

For this clonotype: The missing conserved phenylalanine or tryptophan at the end of this CDR3 makes a read error likely. The DNA is omitted, as the CDR3 cannot be located on it reliably, and the CDR3 follows TCRdb's listing. The chain employs TRBV11-1 and TRBJ1-6; the table's D gene call, TRBD1, was not cross checked with the DNA. Germline CDR1 and CDR2: SGHAT and FQDESV (reference sequence). The CDR3 is 13 amino acids long, termini counted. This CDR3 is CASSRTLVSPLQS.

This clonotype came up once. A read error may be the cause here, since a much bigger clone is one base away. The chain uses TRBV6-5 and TRBJ1-1; 8 bases align to TRBD1. The CDR3 loop spans 14 amino acids. J lost 6 bases, V lost 3 bases, and 6 bases had no gene match. The V gene's germline CDR1 is MNHEY and CDR2 SVGAGI. Here the CDR3 DNA reads TGTGCCAGCAGTTATCAGGGGGCCTGCGCTGAAGCTTTCTTT. This encodes CASSYQGACAEAFF.

This clonotype occurred a few times. One end of the junction varies from germline; a read error may be responsible. The V and J genes are TRBV2 and TRBJ1-1, with 7 bases identical to TRBD1. In germline, CDR1 is SNHLY, CDR2 FYNNEI. The CDR3 contains 16 residues. The CDR3 region has the DNA TGTGCCAGCAGTGAAGAAGGGGGCGGGGGGGGAACTGAGGCTTTCTTT. It specifies CASSEEGGGGGTEAFF.

This clonotype was picked up many times. This chain joins TRBV29-1 and TRBJ1-3, with 8 bases fitting TRBD1. V shed 3 bases and J 2 bases; nucleotides not matched to a gene: 3. CDR1 is SQVTM and CDR2 is ANQGSEA in the germline V gene. The CDR3 is made up of 14 amino acids. The CDR3 is CSVDETGAGNTIYF. The DNA for the CDR3 is TGCAGCGTTGACGAGACAGGGGCTGGAAACACCATATATTTT.

To note about this clonotype: The CDR3 end shows no conserved phenylalanine or tryptophan, and so a read error is likely. The V gene is TRBV10-2, the J gene TRBJ1-6; D call uncertain. CDR1 is WSHSY, CDR2 SAAADI, per germline. This CDR3 has 14 residues. CDR3 DNA sequence: TGCGCCAGCCGTGAGTCGAACTTCGGCTCACCCCTCCACTTG. Its translation is CASRESNFGSPLHL.

This clonotype was found many times. The rearrangement uses TRBV6-5 and TRBJ2-5, with 8 nucleotides matching TRBD1. The J segment lost 5 bases and the V segment lost 6 bases, leaving 8 bases of the junction unmatched. Germline V lookup: CDR1 MNHEY, CDR2 SVGAGI. This CDR3 spans 14 amino acids. The CDR3 nucleotides are TGTGCCAGCAGGAAAGGACAGGGCTATGAGACCCAGTACTTC. Encoded protein: CASRKGQGYETQYF.

Of note for this clonotype: It may be a read error: a sequence one base away is much more abundant. The chain uses TRBV28 and TRBJ2-1, with 9 bases that match TRBD2. V lost 6 bases, J lost 3 bases, and 18 bases stayed unmatched. Germline V lookup: CDR1 MDHEN, CDR2 SYDVKM. The CDR3 consists of 19 residues. The CDR3: CASRNKRGAPLFHYNEQFF. The CDR3 nucleotides read TGTGCCAGCAGGAACAAGCGGGGGGCCCCGCTTTTCCACTACAATGAGCAGTTCTTC.

For this clonotype: One end of the junction does not line up with germline, which may come from a read error. The chain combines TRBV6-6 with TRBJ2-7; D possibly corresponds to TRBD2 (5 bases). The CDR3 is 15 amino acids. Germline V gene data show CDR1 as MNHNY and CDR2 as SVGAGI (reference sequence). The CDR3 region has the DNA TGTGCCAGCGGTCACGACATCTACGGGAACTACGAGCACTACTTC. The encoded protein is CASGHDIYGNYEHYF.

This chain joins TRBV6-6 and TRBJ2-7; D may be TRBD1 (6 bases). Germline V lookup: CDR1 MNHNY, CDR2 SVGAGI (reference sequence). This CDR3 is 15 amino acids long. This CDR3 reads CASCYSSSRGSEQYF. The CDR3 region has the DNA TGTGCGAGCTGTTATTCGAGTAGCAGGGGTAGCGAGCAGTACTTC.

The chain is built from TRBV6-1 and TRBJ1-5, with a tentative D call TRBD1 (5 bases). The V gene lost 7 bases and the J gene lost 6 bases, with 13 bases spanning the gap. This CDR3 contains 13 residues. CDR1 MNHNS and CDR2 SASEGT come from the germline V gene. The CDR3 coding sequence is TGTGCCAGCAAAGTATCAGGGTCTCAGCCCCAGCATTTT. Protein sequence: CASKVSGSQPQHF.

In the case of this clonotype: The germline gene is not matched at one end of the junction; a read error may be the cause. The chain couples TRBV29-1 to TRBJ2-5, with unresolved D. This CDR3 spans 13 amino acids. Germline V lookup: CDR1 SQVTM, CDR2 ANQGSEA. CDR3 sequence (DNA): TGCAGCGTTGAATGGTCAGACCAAGAGACCCACTACTTC. Amino acids: CSVEWSDQETHYF.

As regards this clonotype: An end of the junction differs from the germline gene, which may be a read error. The V call is TRBV29-1, the J call TRBJ2-1, with D possibly TRBD2 on 5 matching bases. Germline V gene sequence: CDR1 SQVTM, CDR2 ANQGSEA. The CDR3 spans 12 residues. The CDR3 loop is CSAEGLGNEQFF. CDR3 coding DNA: TGTAGCGCTGAGGGTCTAGGGAATGAGCAGTTCTTC.

The chain carries TRBV5-5 and TRBJ2-5; possible D gene TRBD2, 6 bases. Germline V gives CDR1 SGHKS, CDR2 YYEKEE (reference sequence). Trimming cost V 9 bases and J 4 bases, with 16 bases left between them. The CDR3 length is 13 residues. CDR3 region: CATREMGGETQYF. Here the CDR3 DNA reads TGTGCCACCCGGGAGATGGGGGGAGAGACCCAGTACTTC.

The J gene is TRBJ2-7, the V gene TRBV11-2; D is possibly TRBD2 (5 bases). Germline CDR1 reads SGHAT; CDR2 reads FQNNGV. The ends were cut back, 8 bases at V and 3 bases at J, with 20 bases in the middle. The CDR3 runs to 15 residues. CDR3 nucleotide sequence: TGTGCCAGCGCCCCCTTGGAAGCGGCCCACTACGAGCAGTACTTC. Encoded protein: CASAPLEAAHYEQYF. Based on the CDR3 plus reference TRBV11-2 and TRBJ2-7, the full variable domain is EAGVAQSPRYKIIEKRQSVAFWCNPISGHATLYWYQQILGQGPKLLIQFQNNGVVDDSQLPKDRFSAERLKGVDSTLKIQPAKLEDSAVYLCASAPLEAAHYEQYFGPGTRLTVT.

A word on this clonotype: The CDR3 carries no conserved terminal phenylalanine or tryptophan, so it likely arises from a read error. The limits of the CDR3 on the DNA are not certain, so only TCRdb's listed CDR3 is given. The genes are TRBV11-2 and TRBJ2-2; no check of the table's D call, TRBD1, against the DNA was made. Inclusive of both ends, the CDR3 amounts to 14 amino acids. Germline CDR1 and CDR2: SGHAT and FQNNGV. The CDR3 region is CASAGQLNTGELFL.

About this clonotype: One end of the junction varies from germline; a read error may be responsible. The chain uses TRBV28 and TRBJ2-7; 9 bases are shared with TRBD2. The CDR3 extends over 14 amino acids. Germline assignment: CDR1 MDHEN and CDR2 SYDVKM. CDR3 coding DNA: TGTGTCAGCAGTCCGCTAGCGGGGATCTGCGAGCAGTACTTC. Translating it yields CVSSPLAGICEQYF. Combining the CDR3 with reference TRBV28 and TRBJ2-7 gives the whole variable domain DVKVTQSSRYLVKRTGEKVFLECVQDMDHENMFWYRQDPGLGLRLIYFSYDVKMKEKGDIPEGYSVSREKKERFSLILESASTNQTSMYLCVSSPLAGICEQYFGPGTRLTVT.

This clonotype was recorded once. One end of the junction fails to match germline, which may point to a read error. V gene TRBV12-3 or TRBV12-4 combines with J gene TRBJ1-4; TRBD1 is a possible D gene (5 bases). The CDR3 loop spans 13 amino acids. CDR3 nucleotides: TGCGCCAGTGGTTTGGCAGGGACTGAAAAACTGTTTTTT. Translated, it gives CASGLAGTEKLFF.

With regard to this clonotype: Relative to the germline gene, one junction end is altered; a read error may explain this. V and J are TRBV11-1 and TRBJ2-2, with a possible D match to TRBD2 (6 bases). Per the germline V gene, CDR1 is SGHAT and CDR2 is FQDESV (reference sequence). This CDR3 is built from 13 residues. Here the CDR3 DNA reads TGTGCCAGCAGTTTAGTAGGTTTCGGGGGGCTGTTTTTT. Translated, it gives CASSLVGFGGLFF.

This clonotype was counted a few times. One junction end disagrees with the germline gene, perhaps due to a read error. The V call is TRBV2, the J call TRBJ2-3, with D hard to call. This CDR3 is 15 amino acids long. CDR1 is SNHLY and CDR2 is FYNNEI in the germline V gene. For the CDR3, the DNA is TGTGCCGGCAGTGAACCCACGGGCCTCACAGATACGCAGTATTTT. Amino acids: CAGSEPTGLTDTQYF.

The V gene is TRBV6-1, the J gene TRBJ2-3, with no clear D. CDR1 is MNHNS, CDR2 SASEGT, per germline. This CDR3 spans 17 amino acids. The ends were cut back, 6 bases at V and 0 bases at J, with 19 bases in the middle. The CDR3 coding sequence is TGTGCCAGCAGAGGTGGGAAGACGGGCGCTAGCACAGATACGCAGTATTTT. Translation gives CASRGGKTGASTDTQYF.

The table lists this clonotype with a few counts. The chain employs TRBV6-5 and TRBJ1-2; D is ambiguous. V gave up 7 bases and J gave up 8 bases, with 11 bases separating them. From germline, CDR1 is MNHEY and CDR2 SVGAGI. This CDR3 has 11 amino acids. The CDR3 spells CASTEGKGYTF. The CDR3, as DNA: TGTGCCAGCACCGAAGGGAAAGGCTACACCTTC.

This chain joins TRBV4-1 and TRBJ1-6, with D unresolved. This CDR3 is built from 16 residues. Trimming took off 0 bases at V and 11 bases at J, with 17 bases between the two ends. Per the germline V gene, CDR1 is MGHRA and CDR2 is YSYEKL. The DNA for the CDR3 is TGCGCCAGCAGCCAAGAATGGGAGGTGCGGAACCCACCCCTCCACTTT. Translation gives CASSQEWEVRNPPLHF.

To note about this clonotype: One end of the junction is discordant with germline, which a read error may explain. The J gene is TRBJ1-2, the V gene TRBV6-5, with D possibly matching TRBD1 (5 bases). CDR1 is MNHEY, CDR2 SVGAGI, per germline. The CDR3 runs 14 residues. In DNA form, the CDR3 reads TGTGCCAGCAGTCCCGACAGTATTAACTGTGGCTACATCTTC. It codes for CASSPDSINCGYIF.

This clonotype was counted ten times or more. The chain recombines TRBV24-1 with TRBJ2-7; 8 bases match TRBD1. This CDR3 has 16 residues. V trimming: 2 bases; J trimming: 3 bases; junction bases outside the gene matches: 8. Germline CDR1 is KGHDR and CDR2 is SFDVKD. In DNA form, the CDR3 reads TGTGCCACCAGTGATTCGAGGACAGGGTCGGGCTACGAGCAGTACTTC. Amino acids: CATSDSRTGSGYEQYF.

This clonotype occurred many times. This chain uses TRBV5-1 with TRBJ2-7; no clear D. Germline V gene lookup returns CDR1 SGHRS and CDR2 YFSETQ. CDR3 length: 13 amino acids. The ends were cut back, 3 bases at V and 5 bases at J, with 12 bases in the middle. The CDR3 protein is CASSSTVSDEQYF. Here the CDR3 DNA reads TGCGCCAGCAGCTCGACTGTGTCCGACGAGCAGTACTTC.